This T cell receptor beta chain is drawn from a study of sequential checkpoint blockade in melanoma. Study-wide results and caveats: Pretreatment TIL clonality tracked with response in the nivolumab-first arm.

CDR3 length equals 16 residues. Germline loops: CDR1 SGHNT, CDR2 YENEEA. V was cut by 5 bases and J by 2 bases, with 16 bases left in between. This clone was observed at least ten times. Antigen specificity is unknown. Sample treatment: randomized to nivolumab then ipilimumab (arm A) or the reverse (arm B). Profiled with immunoSEQ multiplex PCR; TCRdb holds only in-frame clones, not every one. The sample lists over 5,000 clones; about a quarter were seen once. The receptor was isolated from a human donor with melanoma. The specimen was tumor tissue (inferred from file names), collected from a patient given nivolumab and ipilimumab in sequence. The rearrangement uses TRBV11-3 and TRBJ1-5, with TRBD1 as a possible D gene (6 bases). Here the CDR3 reads CASSLLGGRGNQPQHF. As DNA, the CDR3 is TGTGCCAGCAGCCTCCTCGGGGGGCGAGGCAATCAGCCCCAGCATTTT.